These 9 T cell receptor beta chains came from one sample sequenced in a study of T cell responses to AZD1222 COVID-19 vaccine. Assay: immunoSEQ multiplex PCR; the TCRdb copy retains only in-frame clones and omits some. This sample yields 90,000 to 95,000 clones, of which roughly 90% are seen a single time; roughly 12% belongs to the top ten. The sample in question was peripheral blood, obtained 28 days after the second AZD1222 dose. Source of these receptors: an adult who received the AZD1222 COVID-19 vaccine.

CDR3 region: CASSFKRGQETQYF. Written as DNA, the CDR3 is TGTGCCAGCAGCTTTAAGCGAGGCCAAGAGACCCAGTACTTC. This chain joins TRBV3-1 (or the pseudogene TRBV3-2) and TRBJ2-5; D remains unclear. With 5 bases removed from V and 1 base from J, the gap between germline ends came to 11 bases. The CDR3 runs 14 residues. CDR1 LGHDT and CDR2 YNNKEL come from the germline V gene (reference sequence).

This chain links TRBV11-3 with TRBJ2-1, with TRBD1 as a possible D gene (6 bases). The CDR3 is 15 amino acids. Trimming stripped 7 bases from V and 5 bases from J, with 18 bases between. Germline values: CDR1 SGHNT, CDR2 YENEEA. The CDR3 region is CASTPRDRPNNEQFF. The CDR3 coding sequence is TGTGCCAGCACCCCCCGCGACAGGCCCAACAATGAGCAGTTCTTC.

The chain is built from TRBV19 and TRBJ1-3; 7 bases are a match to TRBD1. Germline V gene lookup returns CDR1 LNHDA and CDR2 SQIVND (reference sequence). This CDR3 has 16 amino acids. The ends lost 4 bases at V and 0 bases at J; junction bases unmatched: 6. CDR3 amino acids: CASSNPTGSSGNTIYF. Here the CDR3 DNA reads TGTGCCAGTAGTAACCCGACAGGGAGCTCTGGAAACACCATATATTTT.

The chain links TRBV27 to TRBJ1-4, with 9 bases matching TRBD1. CDR3 length: 16 residues. Trimming took 3 bases from V and 8 from J; bases not matched to a gene: 10. Germline-derived CDR1 and CDR2 are MNHEY and SMNVEV (reference sequence). CDR3 sequence reads: CASSFGPGQGREKLFF. The CDR3 DNA is TGTGCCAGCAGTTTTGGCCCGGGACAGGGTAGAGAAAAACTGTTTTTT.

This clone occurred a few times. The rearrangement uses TRBV5-6 and TRBJ2-7; tentative D call: TRBD2 (6 bases). There are 14 residues in the CDR3. Germline V lookup: CDR1 SGHDT, CDR2 YYEEEE. V lost 4 bases to trimming and J lost 3 bases, with 14 bases between them. Here the CDR3 reads CASSAPGEGYEQYF. DNA for the CDR3: TGTGCCAGCAGCGCGCCGGGGGAAGGCTACGAGCAGTACTTC.

The gene calls are TRBV4-3 and TRBJ2-6; TRBD2 might be the D (6 bases). The CDR3 sequence is 18 residues long. Germline values: CDR1 LGHNA, CDR2 YSLEER. The V and J ends lost 1 base and 0 bases respectively, with 13 bases between them. CDR3 bases: TGCGCCAGCAGCCAAGTTGGGACTTCTCGCTCTGGGGCCAACGTCCTGACTTTC. This codes for CASSQVGTSRSGANVLTF.

CDR3 coding DNA: TGTGCCACCAGTGTGAGGGACAGCCTTTCTAAGGGTACGCAGTATTTT. This translates into CATSVRDSLSKGTQYF. The rearrangement uses TRBV24-1 and TRBJ2-3, with 7 positions matching TRBD1. Germline values: CDR1 KGHDR, CDR2 SFDVKD. The CDR3 totals 16 residues. Losses at the gene ends were 5 bases for V and 8 bases for J; bases not matched to a gene: 15.

The rearrangement links TRBV7-2 to TRBJ2-3; 9 bases fit TRBD2. J was trimmed by 0 bases and V by 6 bases; bases with no gene match: 10. The CDR3 is made up of 17 amino acids. Germline CDR1 and CDR2: SGHTA and FQGNSA. CDR3 protein: CASRTDSGGFSTDTQYF. As DNA, the CDR3 is TGTGCCAGCAGAACCGACAGCGGGGGGTTTAGCACAGATACGCAGTATTTT.

The chain links TRBV18 to TRBJ1-1; a weak D match, TRBD1 (6 bases). This CDR3 is built from 13 residues. From germline, CDR1 is KGHSH and CDR2 LQKENI. V lost 5 bases to trimming and J lost 1 base, with 8 bases between them. The CDR3 spells CASSSDRNTEAFF. In DNA, the CDR3 is TGTGCCAGCTCATCGGACAGGAACACTGAAGCTTTCTTT.